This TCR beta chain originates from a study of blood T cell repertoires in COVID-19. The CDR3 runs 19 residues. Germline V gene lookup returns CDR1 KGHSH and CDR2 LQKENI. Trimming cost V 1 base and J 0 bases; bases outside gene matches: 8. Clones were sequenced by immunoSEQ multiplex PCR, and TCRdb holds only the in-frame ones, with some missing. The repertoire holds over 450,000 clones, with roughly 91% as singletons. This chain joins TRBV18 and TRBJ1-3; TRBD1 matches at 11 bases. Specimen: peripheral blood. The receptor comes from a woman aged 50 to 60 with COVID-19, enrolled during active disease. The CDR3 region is CASSPRGAGTGGSGNTIYF. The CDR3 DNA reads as TGTGCCAGCTCACCACGGGGCGCCGGGACAGGGGGCTCTGGAAACACCATATATTTT.